This T cell receptor beta chain was sequenced for a study of CD8+CD57+ T cells in acquired aplastic anemia. Study-level information: Sorted cells (CD4+ and CD8+) yielded DNA amounts that averaged about 3.4 ug. Healthy-donor CD4+ cells averaged about 10 million reads.

Both TCR beta VDJ combination and CDR3 sequence profiling were carried out. Genomic DNA was the template for this profiling. MiXCR, applied by TCRdb to the reads, yields one record per CDR3 protein. The sample holds fewer than 45,000 distinct CDR3 sequences; around 82% are singletons and the top ten take over 20%. Overall study findings and caveats: It was found that more than 25 CD8+ CDR3 sequences were shared between patients and controls.

This clonotype appeared once. Its antigen remains unknown. Losses at the gene ends were 6 bases for V and 4 bases for J; bases not matched to a gene: 1. Germline V lookup: CDR1 ENHRY, CDR2 SYGVKD. The CDR3 length is 12 residues. Input material: sorted CD4+, CD8+, or CD8+CD57+ T cells (not recorded which) from PBMCs. The V call is TRBV10-3, the J call TRBJ2-7, with 9 bases lining up with TRBD1. The TCR originated in a human donor in good health, serving as a control. The CDR3 region is CAISGQGYEQYF. In DNA form, the CDR3 reads TGTGCCATCAGCGGACAGGGGTACGAGCAGTACTTC.